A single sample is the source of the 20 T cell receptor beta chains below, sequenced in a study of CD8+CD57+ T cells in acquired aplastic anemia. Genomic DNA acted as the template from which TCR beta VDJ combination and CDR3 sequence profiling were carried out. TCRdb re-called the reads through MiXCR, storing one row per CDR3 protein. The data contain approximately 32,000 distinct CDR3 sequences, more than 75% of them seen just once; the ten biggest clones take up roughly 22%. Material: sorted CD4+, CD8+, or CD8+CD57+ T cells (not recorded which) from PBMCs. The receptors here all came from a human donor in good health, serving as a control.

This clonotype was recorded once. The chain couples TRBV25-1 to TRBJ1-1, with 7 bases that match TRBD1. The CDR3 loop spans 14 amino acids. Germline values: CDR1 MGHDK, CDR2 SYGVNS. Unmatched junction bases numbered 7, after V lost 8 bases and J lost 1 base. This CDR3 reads CASSPGQRNTEAFF. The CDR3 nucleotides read TGTGCCAGCTCCCCGGGACAGAGGAACACTGAAGCTTTCTTT.

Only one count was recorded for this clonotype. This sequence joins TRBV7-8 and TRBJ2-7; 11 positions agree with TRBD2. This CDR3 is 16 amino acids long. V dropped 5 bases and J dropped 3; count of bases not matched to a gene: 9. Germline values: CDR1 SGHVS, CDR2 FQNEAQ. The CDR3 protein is CASSPERLAGFYEQYF. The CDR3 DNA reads TGTGCCAGCAGCCCAGAACGACTAGCGGGGTTCTACGAGCAGTACTTC.

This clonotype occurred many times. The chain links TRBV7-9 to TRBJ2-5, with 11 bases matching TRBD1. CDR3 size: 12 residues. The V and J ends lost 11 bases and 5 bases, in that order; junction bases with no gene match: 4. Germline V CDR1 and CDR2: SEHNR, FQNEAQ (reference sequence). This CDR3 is CAGQGARETQYF. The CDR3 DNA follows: TGTGCCGGACAGGGGGCTAGGGAGACCCAGTACTTC.

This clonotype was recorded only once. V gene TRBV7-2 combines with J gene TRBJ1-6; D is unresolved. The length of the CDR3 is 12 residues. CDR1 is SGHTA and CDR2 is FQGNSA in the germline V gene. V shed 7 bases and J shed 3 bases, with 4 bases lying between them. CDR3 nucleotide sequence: TGTGCCAGCACTCTCTATAATTCACCCCTCCACTTT. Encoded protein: CASTLYNSPLHF. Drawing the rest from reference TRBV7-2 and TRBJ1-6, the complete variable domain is GAGVSQSPSNKVTEKGKDVELRCDPISGHTALYWYRQSLGQGLEFLIYFQGNSAPDKSGLPSDRFSAERTGGSVSTLTIQRTQQEDSAVYLCASTLYNSPLHFGNGTRLTVT.

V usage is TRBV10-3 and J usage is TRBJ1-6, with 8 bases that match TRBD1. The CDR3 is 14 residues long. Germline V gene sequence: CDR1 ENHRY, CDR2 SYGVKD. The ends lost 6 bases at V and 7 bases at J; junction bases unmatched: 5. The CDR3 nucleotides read TGTGCCATCAGCGGACAGGGAGTCAATTCACCCCTCCACTTT. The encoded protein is CAISGQGVNSPLHF.

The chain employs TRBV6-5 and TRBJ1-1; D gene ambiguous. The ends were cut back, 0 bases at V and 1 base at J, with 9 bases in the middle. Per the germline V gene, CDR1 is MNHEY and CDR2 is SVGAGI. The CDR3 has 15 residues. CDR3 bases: TGTGCCAGCAGTTACTCCCCACGGGGGAACACTGAAGCTTTCTTT. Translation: CASSYSPRGNTEAFF.

CDR3 sequence: CASSSGTSGPDSYEQYF. CDR3 nucleotide sequence: TGTGCCAGCAGTTCCGGGACTAGCGGGCCGGACTCCTACGAGCAGTACTTC. The rearrangement uses TRBV2 and TRBJ2-7, with 12 bases fitting TRBD2. The CDR3 length is 17 residues. Losses at the gene ends were 5 bases for V and 0 bases for J; bases not matched to a gene: 8. From germline, CDR1 is SNHLY and CDR2 FYNNEI.

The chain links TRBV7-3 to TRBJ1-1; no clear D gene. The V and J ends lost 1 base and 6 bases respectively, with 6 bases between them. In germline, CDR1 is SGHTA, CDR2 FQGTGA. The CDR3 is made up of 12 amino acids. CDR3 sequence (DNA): TGTGCCAGCAGCTTAATGGATCCTGAAGCTTTCTTT. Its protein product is CASSLMDPEAFF. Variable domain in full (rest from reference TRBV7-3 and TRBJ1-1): GAGVSQTPSNKVTEKGKYVELRCDPISGHTALYWYRQSLGQGPEFLIYFQGTGAADDSGLPNDRFFAVRPEGSVSTLKIQRTERGDSAVYLCASSLMDPEAFFGQGTRLTVV.

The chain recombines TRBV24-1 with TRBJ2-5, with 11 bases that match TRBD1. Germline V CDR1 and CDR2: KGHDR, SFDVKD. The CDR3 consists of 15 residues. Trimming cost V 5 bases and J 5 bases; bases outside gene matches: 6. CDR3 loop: CATSGGQGAGETQYF. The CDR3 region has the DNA TGTGCCACCAGTGGAGGACAGGGGGCTGGGGAGACCCAGTACTTC.

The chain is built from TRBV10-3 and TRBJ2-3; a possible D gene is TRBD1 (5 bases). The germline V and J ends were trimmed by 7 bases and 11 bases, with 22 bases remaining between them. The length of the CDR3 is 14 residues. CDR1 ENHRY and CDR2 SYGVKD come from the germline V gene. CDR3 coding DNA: TGTGCCATCAAAGTCCAGGGAAATACCTACGAGCAGTATTTT. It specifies CAIKVQGNTYEQYF.

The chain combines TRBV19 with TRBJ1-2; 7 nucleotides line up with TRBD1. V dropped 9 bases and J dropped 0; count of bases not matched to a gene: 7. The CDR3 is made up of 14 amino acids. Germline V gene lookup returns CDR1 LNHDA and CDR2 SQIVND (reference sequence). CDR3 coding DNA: TGTGCCAGCCACTCGACAGGGCCTAACTATGGCTACACCTTC. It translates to CASHSTGPNYGYTF.

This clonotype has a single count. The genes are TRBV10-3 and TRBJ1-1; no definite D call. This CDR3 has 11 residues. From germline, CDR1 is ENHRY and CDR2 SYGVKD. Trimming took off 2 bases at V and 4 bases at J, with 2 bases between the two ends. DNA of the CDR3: TGTGCCATCAGTGAGCTCACTGAAGCTTTCTTT. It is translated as CAISELTEAFF.

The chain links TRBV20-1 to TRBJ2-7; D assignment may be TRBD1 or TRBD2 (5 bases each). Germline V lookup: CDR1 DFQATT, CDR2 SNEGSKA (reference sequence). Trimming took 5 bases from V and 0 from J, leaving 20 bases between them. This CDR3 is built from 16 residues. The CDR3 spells CSALNRVGASSYEQYF. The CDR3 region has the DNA TGCAGTGCTCTCAACCGGGTCGGGGCGAGCTCCTACGAGCAGTACTTC.

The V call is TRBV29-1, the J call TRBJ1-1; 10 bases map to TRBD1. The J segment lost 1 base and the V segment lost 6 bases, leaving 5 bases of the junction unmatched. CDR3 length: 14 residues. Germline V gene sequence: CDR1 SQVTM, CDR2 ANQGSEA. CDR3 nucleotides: TGCAGCGTGCCCGGGACAGGGGAGAACACTGAAGCTTTCTTT. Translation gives CSVPGTGENTEAFF.

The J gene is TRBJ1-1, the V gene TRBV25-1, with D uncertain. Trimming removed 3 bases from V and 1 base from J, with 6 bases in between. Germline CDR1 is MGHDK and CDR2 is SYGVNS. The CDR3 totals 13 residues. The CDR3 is CASSEGENTEAFF. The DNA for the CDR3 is TGTGCCAGCAGTGAGGGAGAGAACACTGAAGCTTTCTTT.

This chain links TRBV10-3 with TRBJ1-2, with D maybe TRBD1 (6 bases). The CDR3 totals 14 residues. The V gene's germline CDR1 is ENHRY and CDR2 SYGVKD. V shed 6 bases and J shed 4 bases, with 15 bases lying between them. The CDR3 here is CAISRQADIYGYTF. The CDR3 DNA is TGTGCCATCAGCAGACAGGCCGATATCTATGGCTACACCTTC.

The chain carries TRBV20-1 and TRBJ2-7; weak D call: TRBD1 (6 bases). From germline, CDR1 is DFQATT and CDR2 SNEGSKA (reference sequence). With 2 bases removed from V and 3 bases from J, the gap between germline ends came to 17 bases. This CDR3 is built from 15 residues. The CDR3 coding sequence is TGCAGTGCTAGATCTTTTGGGGACACCTTCTACGAGCAGTACTTC. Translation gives CSARSFGDTFYEQYF.

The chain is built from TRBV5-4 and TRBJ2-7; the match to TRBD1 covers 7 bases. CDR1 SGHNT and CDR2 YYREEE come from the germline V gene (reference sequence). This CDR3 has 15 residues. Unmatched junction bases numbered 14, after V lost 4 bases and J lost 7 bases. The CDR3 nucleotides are TGTGCCAGCAGCCCCGTGGATAGGGGGCGTAGGGAGCAGTACTTC. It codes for CASSPVDRGRREQYF.

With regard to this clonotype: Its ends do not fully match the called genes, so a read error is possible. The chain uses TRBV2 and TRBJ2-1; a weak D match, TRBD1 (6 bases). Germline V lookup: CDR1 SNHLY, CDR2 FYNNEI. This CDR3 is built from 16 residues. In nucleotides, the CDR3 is TGTGCCACCAGTGATTCCGCGACAGGTACCTACAATGAGCAGTTCTTC. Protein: CATSDSATGTYNEQFF.

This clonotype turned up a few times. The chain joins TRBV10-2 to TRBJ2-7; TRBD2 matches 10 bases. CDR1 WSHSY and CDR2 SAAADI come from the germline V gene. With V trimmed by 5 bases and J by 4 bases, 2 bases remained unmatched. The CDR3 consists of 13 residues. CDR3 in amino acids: CASSPAGGYEQYV. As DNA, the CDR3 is TGCGCCAGCAGTCCAGCGGGAGGGTACGAGCAGTACGTC.